This T cell receptor (beta chain) was sequenced for a study of vaccination and CD4 T cells after COVID-19. At the level of the study: Three convalescent patients underwent sampling at day 14 and then at days 161 to 241 post-vaccination, the study reports.

Study-level findings and limits: Vaccine-specific clones in convalescent patients were spike mono-reactive in 304 of 307 cases. Median counts of SARS-CoV-2-reactive clonotypes increased from 21 to 38; this difference was not significant.

The time point here: late sampling 161 to 241 days after vaccination in a few convalescent patients. The treatment was: roughly 10-day PBMC culture with coronavirus spike peptide pools or control peptides (ViraFEST assay). V lost 1 base, J lost 2 bases, and 20 bases lay in between. Germline V gene sequence: CDR1 DFQATT, CDR2 SNEGSKA (reference sequence). The CDR3 contains 17 residues. This clonotype was detected a few times. The antigen is not known. Cultured CD4+ T cell DNA was sequenced using the Oncomine TCR Beta short-read assay. CD4+ T cells were cultured, and genomic DNA was extracted from them. TCRdb processed the PCR reads anew with MiXCR; each CDR3 protein has one entry. The sample carries approximately 24,000 distinct CDR3 sequences, around 28% recorded once.

The V gene is TRBV20-1, the J gene TRBJ2-5; D could derive from TRBD1 or TRBD2 (5 bases each). The specimen comprised CD4+ T cells from blood, cultured in vitro, sampled about 7 months after SARS-CoV-2 vaccination. The receptor was derived from a human donor who had recovered from COVID-19. The CDR3 DNA sequence: TGCAGTGCTAGAGGCCCCGGGGCGCCCAAGGGGCAAGAGACCCAGTACTTC. Translation gives CSARGPGAPKGQETQYF.